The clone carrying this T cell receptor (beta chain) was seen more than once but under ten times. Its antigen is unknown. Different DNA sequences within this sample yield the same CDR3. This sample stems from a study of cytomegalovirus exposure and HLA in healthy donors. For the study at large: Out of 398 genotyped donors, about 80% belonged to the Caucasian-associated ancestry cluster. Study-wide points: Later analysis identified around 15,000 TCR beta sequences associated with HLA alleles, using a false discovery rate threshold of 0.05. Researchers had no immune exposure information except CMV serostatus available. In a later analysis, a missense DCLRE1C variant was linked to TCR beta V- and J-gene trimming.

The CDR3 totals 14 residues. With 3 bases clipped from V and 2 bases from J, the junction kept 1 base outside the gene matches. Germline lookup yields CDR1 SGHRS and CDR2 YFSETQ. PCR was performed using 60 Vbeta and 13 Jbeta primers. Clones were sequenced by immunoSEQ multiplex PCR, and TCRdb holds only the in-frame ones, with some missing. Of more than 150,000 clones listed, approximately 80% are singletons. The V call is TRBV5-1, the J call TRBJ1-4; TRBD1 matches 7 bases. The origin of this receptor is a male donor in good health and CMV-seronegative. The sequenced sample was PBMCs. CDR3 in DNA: TGCGCCAGCAGCTCGGGACAGACTAATGAAAAACTGTTTTTT. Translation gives CASSSGQTNEKLFF. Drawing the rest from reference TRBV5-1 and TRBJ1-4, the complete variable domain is KAGVTQTPRYLIKTRGQQVTLSCSPISGHRSVSWYQQTPGQGLQFLFEYFSETQRNKGNFPGRFSGRQFSNSRSEMNVSTLELGDSALYLCASSSGQTNEKLFFGSGTQLSVL.